This record looks at one TCR beta chain sequence and its context. This record comes from a study of cytomegalovirus exposure and HLA in healthy donors. Sequencing was performed with immunoSEQ multiplex PCR; in TCRdb, only in-frame clones are kept and a portion is missing. The sample has 100,000 to 150,000 clones; roughly 90% are singletons. Per germline, CDR1 KGHSH and CDR2 LQKENI. This CDR3 has 15 residues. Between the trimmed V and J ends, which lost 4 bases and 1 base, there was a span of 13 bases. V and J are TRBV18 and TRBJ1-1; D possibly corresponds to TRBD1 (5 bases). This receptor was taken from a man under 40 in good health and CMV-seronegative. Sequencing input: PBMCs. CDR3 sequence (DNA): TGTGCCAGCTCACGAGTAGGGGCGGAGAACACTGAAGCTTTCTTT. Translating it yields CASSRVGAENTEAFF.